A selection of T cell receptor beta chains follows, all from one sample in a study of T cells in Graves' hyperthyroidism and ophthalmopathy. From the multiplex PCR reads, TCRdb called clonotypes with MiXCR, one entry per CDR3 protein. The repertoire includes approximately 610,000 distinct CDR3 sequences, under 15% of them detected once, and approximately 4.2% sits in the top ten. The sample consisted of blood. The source of these receptors is a woman in her 40s with Graves' ophthalmopathy. Each CDR3 is given with its conserved first and last residue. D genes are given only for firm matches. Clone sizes are given selectively: once, few, many, or a class where the clone is expanded.

J gene | V gene | D gene | clone size | CDR3 DNA | CDR3 protein
TRBJ2-7 | TRBV7-9 | TRBD1 | . | TGTGCCAGCACAAGACGGGACAGGGGGTTCGGAGAGCAGTACTTC | CASTRRDRGFGEQYF
TRBJ2-2 | TRBV6-5 | . | . | TGTGCCAGCAGTTACGGCAGGGTGTCGACCGGGGAGCTGTTTTTT | CASSYGRVSTGELFF
TRBJ2-5 | TRBV7-2 | TRBD2 | once | TGTGCCAGCAGCTCGACTAGCGGGAGTCGCGAGACCCAGTACTTC | CASSSTSGSRETQYF
TRBJ2-7 | TRBV7-9 | . | many | TGTGCCAGCAGCCTAGCCCCCGTCGGGATCAACGAGCAGTACTTC | CASSLAPVGINEQYF
TRBJ1-1 | TRBV28 | TRBD1 | many | TGTGCCAGCAGTTTTACTACAGGGGTAGAAGCTTTCTTT | CASSFTTGVEAFF
TRBJ2-7 | TRBV7-2 | . | many | TGTGCCAGCAGCTTCCCAGGGAGCTCCTACGAGCAGTACTTC | CASSFPGSSYEQYF
TRBJ2-5 | TRBV24-1 | . | many | TGTGCCACCAGTGAAACCCTCGGTTGGCGTGAAGAGACCCAGTACTTC | CATSETLGWREETQYF
TRBJ2-1 | TRBV30 | . | many | TGTGCCTGGACCATCGATATTGGGTACAATGAGCAGTTCTTC | CAWTIDIGYNEQFF
TRBJ2-7 | TRBV12-3/TRBV12-4 | TRBD1 | few | TGTGCCAGCAGTCACCCGACTGGGACAGGTTTTTACGAGCAGTACTTC | CASSHPTGTGFYEQYF
TRBJ2-7 | TRBV18 | . | . | TGTGCCAGCTCACCAGAAGGGAGCCGCTATGGAGCTTACGAGCAGTACTTC | CASSPEGSRYGAYEQYF
TRBJ2-7 | TRBV28 | TRBD2 | many | TGTGCCAGCAGTTTAGCGGCGGGAGGAGAATACGAGCAGTACTTC | CASSLAAGGEYEQYF
TRBJ2-7 | TRBV30 | . | . | TGTGCCTGGAGTCCCTCCCGATTTTACGAGCAGTACTTC | CAWSPSRFYEQYF
TRBJ2-7 | TRBV20-1 | TRBD2 | many | TGCAGTGCTAGAGCCAGCGGGAGTAACGAGCAGTACTTC | CSARASGSNEQYF
TRBJ2-2 | TRBV24-1 | . | many | TGTGCCACCAGTGACCAACCGGGGACGACGATCACCGGGGAGCTGTTTTTT | CATSDQPGTTITGELFF
TRBJ2-4 | TRBV6-5 | . | many | TGTGCCAGCAGTTACTCGGGCACTCTTCTAGCCAAAAACATTCAGTACTTC | CASSYSGTLLAKNIQYF
TRBJ2-6 | TRBV5-1 | . | few | TGCGCCAGCAGCGAACTTCCGGGACAACTAAGCTCTGGGGCCAACGTCCTGACTTTC | CASSELPGQLSSGANVLTF
TRBJ2-7 | TRBV19 | . | many | TGTGCCAGTAGTATATCCTCGACACCCTCCTACGAGCAGTACTTC | CASSISSTPSYEQYF
TRBJ2-2 | TRBV10-3 | . | . | TGTGCCATCCGAGATGCAGGGGACACCGGGGAGCTGTTTTTT | CAIRDAGDTGELFF
TRBJ1-2 | TRBV5-1 | TRBD1 | many | TGCGCCAGCAGCCCCTGGCAAACTACAGGGGTCGCTAACTATGGCTACACCTTC | CASSPWQTTGVANYGYTF
TRBJ2-7 | TRBV29-1 | TRBD1 | many | TGCAGCGCCCGTGGGACAGACTCCTACGAGCAGTACTTC | CSARGTDSYEQYF
TRBJ2-7 | TRBV12-3/TRBV12-4 | TRBD1 | few | TGTGCCAGCAGGACAGGGGGAGGTTCCTACGAGCAGTACTTC | CASRTGGGSYEQYF
TRBJ2-7 | TRBV11-1 | TRBD2 | many | TGTGCCAGCAGCTTACAAGCGGGGTCGTCCGTTACCTACGAGCAGTACTTC | CASSLQAGSSVTYEQYF
TRBJ1-2 | TRBV2 | . | many | TGTGCCAGCAGTGCCGAGCCACAGCTACACTATGGCTACACCTTC | CASSAEPQLHYGYTF
TRBJ1-6 | TRBV9 | TRBD1 | many | TGTGCCAGCAGCGCCGGGACAGGGCTTTCACCCCTCCACTTT | CASSAGTGLSPLHF
TRBJ1-1 | TRBV12-3/TRBV12-4 | . | many | TGTGCCAGCAGTTTCGGGGGAGGGGGGAACACTGAAGCTTTCTTT | CASSFGGGGNTEAFF
TRBJ1-2 | TRBV12-3/TRBV12-4 | . | many | TGTGCCAGCAGTTATTATGGGCTCCCTAACTATGGCTACACCTTC | CASSYYGLPNYGYTF
TRBJ1-1 | TRBV6-5 | . | . | TGTGCCAGCAGTTTTACCGACATGAACACTGAAGCTTTCTTT | CASSFTDMNTEAFF
TRBJ2-2 | TRBV9 | . | . | TGTGCCAGCAGCGTCTACAACACCGGGGAGCTGTTTTTT | CASSVYNTGELFF
TRBJ1-1 | TRBV7-9 | . | once | TGTGCCAGCAAGGGGGGAATCGGGTGGACTGAAGCTTTCTTT | CASKGGIGWTEAFF
TRBJ2-4 | TRBV28 | . | few | TGTGCCAGCAGCCGCCGGACACAGGGAAACATTCAGTACTTC | CASSRRTQGNIQYF
TRBJ2-6 | TRBV29-1 | TRBD2 | . | TGCAGCGCCGTCGTGTTCGGAGTAGCGGGGAGGTCTGGGGCCAACGTCCTGACTTTC | CSAVVFGVAGRSGANVLTF
TRBJ2-7 | TRBV6-2/TRBV6-3 | TRBD2 | . | TGTGCCAGCAGTTACGGTTGGGCTAGCGGGGCTATCTCCTACGAGCAGTACTTC | CASSYGWASGAISYEQYF
TRBJ2-2 | TRBV24-1 | TRBD1 | many | TGTGCCACCAGCACAGGGGGCGTCTCCGGGGAGCTGTTTTTT | CATSTGGVSGELFF
TRBJ2-4 | TRBV28 | TRBD1 | many | TGTGCCAGCAGTTACACCTGGGACAGGGGAGCCAAAAACATTCAGTACTTC | CASSYTWDRGAKNIQYF
TRBJ1-1 | TRBV11-1 | . | many | TGTGCCAGCAGCTTAGCTACAGGTAGAACTGAAGCTTTCTTT | CASSLATGRTEAFF
TRBJ2-2 | TRBV12-3/TRBV12-4 | TRBD2 | many | TGTGCCAGCAGTTTCCCTGCGGGAGCGGTCGGGGAGCTGTTTTTT | CASSFPAGAVGELFF
TRBJ1-5 | TRBV20-1 | . | . | TGCAGTGCTAGACTAACAGGGAATCAGCCCCAGCATTTT | CSARLTGNQPQHF
TRBJ2-7 | TRBV6-2/TRBV6-3 | . | many | TGTGCCTCCGTGGGAACAGTAGGTCGCGAGCAGTACTTC | CASVGTVGREQYF
TRBJ1-1 | TRBV11-3 | . | many | TGTGCCAGCAGCTACGACTCTCCCGGTGGCACTGAAGCTTTCTTT | CASSYDSPGGTEAFF
TRBJ2-7 | TRBV7-8 | . | many | TGTGCCAGCAGCCTCACACAGGGTCTTGTCTACGAGCAGTACTTC | CASSLTQGLVYEQYF
TRBJ1-1 | TRBV29-1 | . | many | TGCAGCGTTGTAAGGGTGGCTGAAGCTTTCTTT | CSVVRVAEAFF
TRBJ1-2 | TRBV7-9 | . | many | TGTGCCAGCAGCTTACACTACGGGGGTAACTATGGCTACACCTTC | CASSLHYGGNYGYTF
TRBJ1-5 | TRBV20-1 | . | few | TGCAGTGGAAGCAGGGGAGGGAGTCAACCCCAGCATTTT | CSGSRGGSQPQHF
TRBJ1-2 | TRBV12-3/TRBV12-4 | TRBD1 | . | TGTGCCAGCAGTCCCGGGACAGATTCCTATGGCTACACCTTC | CASSPGTDSYGYTF
TRBJ1-2 | TRBV6-5 | . | many | TGTGCCAGCAGTTGGGGTTCAGGGACCCGCTACTATGGCTACACCTTC | CASSWGSGTRYYGYTF
TRBJ2-5 | TRBV6-5 | TRBD1 | many | TGTGCCAGCAGTTACGTAGGACAGGACTACCAAGAGACCCAGTACTTC | CASSYVGQDYQETQYF
TRBJ2-5 | TRBV6-2/TRBV6-3 | . | many | TGTGCCAGCAGTTACTTCATAGCTAACCAAGAGACCCAGTACTTC | CASSYFIANQETQYF
TRBJ2-5 | TRBV6-2/TRBV6-3 | . | many | TGTGCCAGCAGTTGGCTTGCCCAAGAGACCCAGTACTTC | CASSWLAQETQYF
TRBJ1-5 | TRBV10-2 | . | many | TGCGCCAGCAGTGAGTCTGACAGTGTCGGTCAGCCCCAGCATTTT | CASSESDSVGQPQHF
TRBJ2-7 | TRBV27 | . | . | TGTGCCAGCAGTGCCGACCGCCGGGACACCCAGTACGAGCAGTACTTC | CASSADRRDTQYEQYF
TRBJ2-3 | TRBV7-8 | . | . | TGTGCCAGCAGCCAGAACGAAGCCACAGATACGCAGTATTTT | CASSQNEATDTQYF
TRBJ2-7 | TRBV13 | . | many | TGTGCCAGCAGCTTAAGAGGGAATTACTACGAGCAGTACTTC | CASSLRGNYYEQYF
TRBJ2-7 | TRBV18 | . | many | TGTGCCAGCTCTCTCGACAGACGTACTACCTACGAGCAGTACTTC | CASSLDRRTTYEQYF
TRBJ2-4 | TRBV29-1 | . | . | TGCAGCGTTGAAGATCTGAACATCAAAAACATTCAGTACTTC | CSVEDLNIKNIQYF
TRBJ1-1 | TRBV27 | . | many | TGTGCCAGCAGTTTCCTAGTCGTGCGGAAGAACACTGAAGCTTTCTTT | CASSFLVVRKNTEAFF
TRBJ1-1 | TRBV12-5 | TRBD1 | many | TGTGCTAGTGGTCAATACGGACAGGGGAGGGAAGCTTTCTTT | CASGQYGQGREAFF
TRBJ1-1 | TRBV12-3/TRBV12-4 | . | many | TGTGCCAGCAGCCACAGAGCTGAAGCTTTCTTT | CASSHRAEAFF
TRBJ1-1 | TRBV7-2 | . | many | TGTGCCAGCAGCCCCCGAGGGAACACTGAAGCTTTCTTT | CASSPRGNTEAFF
TRBJ2-7 | TRBV12-3/TRBV12-4 | . | many | TGTGCCAGCACCCTGAGGGGGTCCGAGCAGTACTTC | CASTLRGSEQYF